This T cell receptor beta chain emerged from a study of early T cells in non-severe SARS-CoV-2 infection. The CDR3 runs 16 residues. The V gene end was trimmed by 0 bases and the J gene end by 4 bases; junction bases not matched to a gene: 10. From germline, CDR1 is DFQATT and CDR2 SNEGSKA (reference sequence). Researchers attached unique molecular identifiers to individual cDNA molecules. Each CDR3 protein gets one entry after TCRdb re-called the 5' RACE reads with MiXCR. This sample yields 98,000 or so distinct CDR3 sequences, of which about 12% are seen a single time; 3% to 3.5% belongs to the top ten.

The J gene is TRBJ1-2, the V gene TRBV20-1; 8 bases map to TRBD1. The specimen sequenced was whole blood. The receptor was isolated from an adult who was a healthcare worker with PCR-confirmed SARS-CoV-2 infection or an uninfected control (not recorded which). The CDR3 bases are TGCAGTGCTAGAGAGGGGAGACAGGGGAAGGGCTATGGCTACACCTTC. This encodes CSAREGRQGKGYGYTF.